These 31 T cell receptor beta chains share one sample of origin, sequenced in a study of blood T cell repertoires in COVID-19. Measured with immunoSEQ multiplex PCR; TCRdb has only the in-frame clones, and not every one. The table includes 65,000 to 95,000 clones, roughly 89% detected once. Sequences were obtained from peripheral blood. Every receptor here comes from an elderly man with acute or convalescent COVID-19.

The DNA for the CDR3 is TGCGCCAGCAGCTTCCGGGACACTTTGAACACTGAAGCTTTCTTT. This translates into CASSFRDTLNTEAFF. The chain links TRBV5-1 to TRBJ1-1; tentative D call: TRBD1 (6 bases). The CDR3 has 15 amino acids. V gave up 2 bases and J gave up 0 bases, with 11 bases separating them. The germline V gene encodes CDR1 SGHRS and CDR2 YFSETQ.

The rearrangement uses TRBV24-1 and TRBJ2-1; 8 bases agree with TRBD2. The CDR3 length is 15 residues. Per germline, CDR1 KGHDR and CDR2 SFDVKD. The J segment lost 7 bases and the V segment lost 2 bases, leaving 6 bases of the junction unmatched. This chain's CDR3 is CATSDYGGGHNEQFF. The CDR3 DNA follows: TGTGCCACCAGTGATTACGGGGGGGGCCATAATGAGCAGTTCTTC.

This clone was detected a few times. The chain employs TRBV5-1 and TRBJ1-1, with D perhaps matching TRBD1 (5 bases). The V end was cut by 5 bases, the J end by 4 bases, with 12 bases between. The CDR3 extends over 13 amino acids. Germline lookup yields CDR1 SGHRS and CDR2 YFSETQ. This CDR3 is CASRDDRLTEAFF. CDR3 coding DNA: TGCGCCAGCAGGGACGACAGACTCACTGAAGCTTTCTTT. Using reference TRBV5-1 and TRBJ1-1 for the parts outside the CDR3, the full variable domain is KAGVTQTPRYLIKTRGQQVTLSCSPISGHRSVSWYQQTPGQGLQFLFEYFSETQRNKGNFPGRFSGRQFSNSRSEMNVSTLELGDSALYLCASRDDRLTEAFFGQGTRLTVV.

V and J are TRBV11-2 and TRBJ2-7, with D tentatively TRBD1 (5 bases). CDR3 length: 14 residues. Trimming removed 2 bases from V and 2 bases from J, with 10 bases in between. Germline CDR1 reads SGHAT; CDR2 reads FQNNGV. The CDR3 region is CASSLSQGPYEQYF. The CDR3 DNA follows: TGTGCCAGCAGCTTAAGTCAGGGCCCCTACGAGCAGTACTTC. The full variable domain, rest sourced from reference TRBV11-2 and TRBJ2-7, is EAGVAQSPRYKIIEKRQSVAFWCNPISGHATLYWYQQILGQGPKLLIQFQNNGVVDDSQLPKDRFSAERLKGVDSTLKIQPAKLEDSAVYLCASSLSQGPYEQYFGPGTRLTVT.

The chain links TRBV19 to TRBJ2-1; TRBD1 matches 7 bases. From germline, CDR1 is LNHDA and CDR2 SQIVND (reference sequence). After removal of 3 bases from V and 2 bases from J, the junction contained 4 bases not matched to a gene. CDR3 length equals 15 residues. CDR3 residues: CASSISGTAYNEQFF. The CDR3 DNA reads TGTGCCAGTAGTATCTCCGGGACAGCCTACAATGAGCAGTTCTTC.

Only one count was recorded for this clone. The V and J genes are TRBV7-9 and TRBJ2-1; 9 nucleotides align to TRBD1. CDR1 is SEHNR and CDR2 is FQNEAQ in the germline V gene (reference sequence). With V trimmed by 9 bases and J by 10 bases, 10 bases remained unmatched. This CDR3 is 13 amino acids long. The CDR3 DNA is TGTGCCAGTTCGGGACAGGGCTTTCACGAGCAGTTCTTC. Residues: CASSGQGFHEQFF.

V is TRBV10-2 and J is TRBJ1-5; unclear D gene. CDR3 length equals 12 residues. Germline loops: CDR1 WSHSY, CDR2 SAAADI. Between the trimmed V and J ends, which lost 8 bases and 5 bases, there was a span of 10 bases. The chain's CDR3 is CASGLGDQPQHF. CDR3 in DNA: TGCGCCAGCGGGCTCGGGGATCAGCCCCAGCATTTT.

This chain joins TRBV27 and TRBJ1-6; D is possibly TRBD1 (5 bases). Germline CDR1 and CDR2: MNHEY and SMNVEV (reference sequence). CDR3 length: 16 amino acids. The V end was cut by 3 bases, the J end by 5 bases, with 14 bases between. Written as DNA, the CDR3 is TGTGCCAGCAGTTTCACTTTAGGGGTGCATAATTCACCCCTCCACTTT. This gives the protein CASSFTLGVHNSPLHF.

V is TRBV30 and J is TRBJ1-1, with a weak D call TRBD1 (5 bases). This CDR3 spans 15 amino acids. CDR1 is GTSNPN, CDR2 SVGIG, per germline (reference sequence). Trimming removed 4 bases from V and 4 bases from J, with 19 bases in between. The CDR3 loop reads CAWTKGLLGATEAFF. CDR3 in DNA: TGTGCCTGGACGAAGGGACTCCTTGGGGCCACTGAAGCTTTCTTT.

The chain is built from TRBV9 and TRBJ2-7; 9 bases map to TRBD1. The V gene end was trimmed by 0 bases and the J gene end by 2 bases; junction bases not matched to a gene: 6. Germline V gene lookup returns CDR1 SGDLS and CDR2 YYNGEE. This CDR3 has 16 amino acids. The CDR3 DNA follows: TGTGCCAGCAGCGTAGATTGGGGACAGGGAACCTACGAGCAGTACTTC. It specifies CASSVDWGQGTYEQYF.

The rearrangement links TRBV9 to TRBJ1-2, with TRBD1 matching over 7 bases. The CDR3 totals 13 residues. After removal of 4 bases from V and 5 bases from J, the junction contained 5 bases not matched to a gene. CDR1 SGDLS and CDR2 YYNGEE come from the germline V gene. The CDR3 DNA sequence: TGTGCCAGCAGCCCGGACAGGACGTATGGCTACACCTTC. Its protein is CASSPDRTYGYTF.

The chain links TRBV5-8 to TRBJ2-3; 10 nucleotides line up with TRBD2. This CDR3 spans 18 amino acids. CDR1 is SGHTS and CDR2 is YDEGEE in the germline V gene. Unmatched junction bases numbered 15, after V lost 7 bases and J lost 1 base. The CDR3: CASPNWSSGRKGTDTQYF. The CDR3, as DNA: TGTGCCAGCCCTAATTGGAGTAGCGGGAGGAAAGGCACAGATACGCAGTATTTT.

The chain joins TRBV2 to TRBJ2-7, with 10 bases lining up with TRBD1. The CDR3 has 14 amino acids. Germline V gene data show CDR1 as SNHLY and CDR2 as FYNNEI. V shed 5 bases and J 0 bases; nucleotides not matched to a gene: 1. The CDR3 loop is CASSRTGGSYEQYF. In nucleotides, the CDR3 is TGTGCCAGCAGTCGGACAGGGGGCTCCTACGAGCAGTACTTC.

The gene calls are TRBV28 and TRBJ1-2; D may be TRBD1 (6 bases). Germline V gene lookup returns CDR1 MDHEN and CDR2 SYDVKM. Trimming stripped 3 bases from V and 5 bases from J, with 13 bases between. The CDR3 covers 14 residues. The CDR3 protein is CASSFGGGLYGYTF. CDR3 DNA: TGTGCCAGCAGTTTTGGGGGGGGGCTGTATGGCTACACCTTC.

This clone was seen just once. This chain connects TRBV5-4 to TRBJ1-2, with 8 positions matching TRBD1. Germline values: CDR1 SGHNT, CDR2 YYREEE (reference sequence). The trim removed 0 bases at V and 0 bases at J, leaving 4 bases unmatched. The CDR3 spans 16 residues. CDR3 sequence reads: CASSLEQGATNYGYTF. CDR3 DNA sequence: TGTGCCAGCAGCTTGGAGCAGGGGGCAACTAACTATGGCTACACCTTC.

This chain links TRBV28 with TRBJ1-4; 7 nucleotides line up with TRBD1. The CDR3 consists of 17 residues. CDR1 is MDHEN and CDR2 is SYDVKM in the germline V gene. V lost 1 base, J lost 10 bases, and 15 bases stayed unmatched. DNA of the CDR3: TGTGCCAGCAGTTTATCCCAAAATACAGGGGAGATGGGAAAACTGTTTTTT. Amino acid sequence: CASSLSQNTGEMGKLFF.

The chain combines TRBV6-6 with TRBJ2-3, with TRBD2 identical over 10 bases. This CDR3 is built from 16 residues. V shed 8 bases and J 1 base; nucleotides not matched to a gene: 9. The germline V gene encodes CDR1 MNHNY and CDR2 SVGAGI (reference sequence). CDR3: CASELAGARRTDTQYF. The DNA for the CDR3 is TGTGCCAGCGAGCTAGCGGGGGCGCGCCGCACAGATACGCAGTATTTT.

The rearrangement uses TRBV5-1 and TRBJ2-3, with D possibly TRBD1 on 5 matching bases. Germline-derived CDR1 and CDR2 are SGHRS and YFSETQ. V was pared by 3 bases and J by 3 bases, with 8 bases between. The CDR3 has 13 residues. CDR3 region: CASSWKGTDTQYF. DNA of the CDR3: TGCGCCAGCAGCTGGAAGGGGACAGATACGCAGTATTTT.

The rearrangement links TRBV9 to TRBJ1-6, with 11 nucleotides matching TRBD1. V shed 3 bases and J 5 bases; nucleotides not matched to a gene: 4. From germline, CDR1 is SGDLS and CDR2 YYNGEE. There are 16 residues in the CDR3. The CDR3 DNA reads TGTGCCAGCAGCGCCGGACAGGGGGCTAATAATTCACCCCTCCACTTT. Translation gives CASSAGQGANNSPLHF.

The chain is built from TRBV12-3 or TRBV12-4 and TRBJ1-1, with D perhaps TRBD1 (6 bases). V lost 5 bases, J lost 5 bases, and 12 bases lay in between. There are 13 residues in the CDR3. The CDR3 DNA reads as TGTGCCAGCAGTCCCGGGACAAGGACTGAAGCTTTCTTT. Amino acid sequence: CASSPGTRTEAFF.

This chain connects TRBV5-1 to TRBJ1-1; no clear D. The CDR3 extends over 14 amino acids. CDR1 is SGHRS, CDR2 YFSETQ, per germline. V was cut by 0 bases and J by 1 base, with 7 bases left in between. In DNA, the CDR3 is TGCGCCAGCAGCTTGGAGGCGGCGAACACTGAAGCTTTCTTT. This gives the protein CASSLEAANTEAFF. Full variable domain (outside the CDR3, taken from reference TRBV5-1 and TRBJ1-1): KAGVTQTPRYLIKTRGQQVTLSCSPISGHRSVSWYQQTPGQGLQFLFEYFSETQRNKGNFPGRFSGRQFSNSRSEMNVSTLELGDSALYLCASSLEAANTEAFFGQGTRLTVV.

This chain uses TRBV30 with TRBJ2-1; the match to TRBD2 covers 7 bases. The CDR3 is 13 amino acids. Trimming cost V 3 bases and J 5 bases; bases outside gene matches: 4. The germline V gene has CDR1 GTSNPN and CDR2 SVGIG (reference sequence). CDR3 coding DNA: TGTGCCTGGAGAAGGCTAGCGGACAATGAGCAGTTCTTC. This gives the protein CAWRRLADNEQFF.

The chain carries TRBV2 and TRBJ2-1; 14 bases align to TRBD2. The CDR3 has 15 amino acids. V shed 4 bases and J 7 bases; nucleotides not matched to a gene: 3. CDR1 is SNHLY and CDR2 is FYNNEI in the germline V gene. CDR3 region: CASSGLAGGQNEQFF. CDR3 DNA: TGTGCCAGCAGTGGACTAGCGGGGGGGCAAAATGAGCAGTTCTTC. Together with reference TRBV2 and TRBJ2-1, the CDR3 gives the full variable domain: EPEVTQTPSHQVTQMGQEVILRCVPISNHLYFYWYRQILGQKVEFLVSFYNNEISEKSEIFDDQFSVERPDGSNFTLKIRSTKLEDSAMYFCASSGLAGGQNEQFFGPGTRLTVL.

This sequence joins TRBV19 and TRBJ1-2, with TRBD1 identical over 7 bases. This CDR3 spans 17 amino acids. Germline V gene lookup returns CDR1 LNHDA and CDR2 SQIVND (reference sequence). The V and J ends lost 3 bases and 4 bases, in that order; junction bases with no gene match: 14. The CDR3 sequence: CASSIDKAVGTVYGYTF. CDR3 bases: TGTGCCAGTAGTATTGATAAGGCGGTCGGGACAGTCTATGGCTACACCTTC.

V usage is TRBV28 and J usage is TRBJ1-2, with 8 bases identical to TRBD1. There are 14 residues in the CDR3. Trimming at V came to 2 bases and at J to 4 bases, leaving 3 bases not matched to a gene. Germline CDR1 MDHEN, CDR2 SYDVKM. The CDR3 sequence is CASSLGTGVYGYTF. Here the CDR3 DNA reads TGTGCCAGCAGTTTAGGGACAGGAGTCTATGGCTACACCTTC.

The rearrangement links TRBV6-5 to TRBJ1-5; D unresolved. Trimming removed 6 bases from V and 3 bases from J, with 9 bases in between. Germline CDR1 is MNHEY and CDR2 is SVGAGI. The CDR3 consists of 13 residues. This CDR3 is CASRLSPNQPQHF. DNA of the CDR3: TGTGCCAGCAGATTATCCCCCAATCAGCCCCAGCATTTT.

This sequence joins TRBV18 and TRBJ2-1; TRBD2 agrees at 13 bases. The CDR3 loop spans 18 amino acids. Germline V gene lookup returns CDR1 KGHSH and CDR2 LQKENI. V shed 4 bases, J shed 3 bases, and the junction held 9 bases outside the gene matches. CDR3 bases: TGTGCCAGCTCACTACTACGACTAGCGGGGGGATACTACAATGAGCAGTTCTTC. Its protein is CASSLLRLAGGYYNEQFF.

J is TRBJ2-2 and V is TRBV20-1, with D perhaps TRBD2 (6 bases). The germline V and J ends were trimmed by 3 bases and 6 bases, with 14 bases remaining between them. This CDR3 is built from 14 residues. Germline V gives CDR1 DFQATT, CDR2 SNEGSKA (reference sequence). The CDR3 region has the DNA TGCAGTGCTAGTACTAGCTGGGGCTCCGGGGAGCTGTTTTTT. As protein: CSASTSWGSGELFF.

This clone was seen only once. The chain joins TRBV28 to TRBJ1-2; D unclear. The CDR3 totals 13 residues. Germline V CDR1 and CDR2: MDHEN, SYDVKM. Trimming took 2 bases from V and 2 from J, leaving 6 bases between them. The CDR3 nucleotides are TGTGCCAGCAGTTTAACAGAGAACTATGGCTACACCTTC. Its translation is CASSLTENYGYTF.

The chain's CDR3 is CASSLWTATNEKLFF. The CDR3, as DNA: TGTGCCAGCAGCTTATGGACAGCAACTAATGAAAAACTGTTTTTT. V is TRBV11-2 and J is TRBJ1-4; possibly TRBD1 for D (6 bases). Trimming stripped 2 bases from V and 0 bases from J, with 7 bases between. CDR1 is SGHAT and CDR2 is FQNNGV in the germline V gene. This CDR3 is built from 15 residues.

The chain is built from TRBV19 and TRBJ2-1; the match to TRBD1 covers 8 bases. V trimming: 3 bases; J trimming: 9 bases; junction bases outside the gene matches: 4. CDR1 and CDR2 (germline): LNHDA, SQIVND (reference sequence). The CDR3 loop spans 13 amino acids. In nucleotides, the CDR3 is TGTGCCAGTAGTATGCAAACAGGGGGTGAGCAGTTCTTC. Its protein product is CASSMQTGGEQFF.